This TCR beta chain was profiled in a study of response to subunit inactivated influenza vaccine. The CDR3 runs to 16 residues. With 3 bases removed from V and 1 base from J, the gap between germline ends came to 14 bases. Each CDR3 protein gets one entry after TCRdb re-called the RT-PCR reads with MiXCR. This table has around 580,000 distinct CDR3 sequences, around 13% appearing once. This clonotype was recorded at least ten times. The source material was PBMCs from blood, sampled 12 days after vaccination. The TCR comes from a man aged 45 to 65 who received an inactivated influenza vaccine. This sequence joins TRBV12-3 or TRBV12-4 and TRBJ2-3; D may be TRBD2 (5 bases). This chain's CDR3 is CASSLVGGGGTDTQYF. The DNA for the CDR3 is TGTGCCAGCAGTTTGGTGGGTGGAGGTGGCACAGATACGCAGTATTTT.